This entry concerns a single T cell receptor beta chain. Profiled with immunoSEQ multiplex PCR; TCRdb holds only in-frame clones, not every one. Of under 450,000 clones in the sample, approximately 86% were seen once. CDR1 and CDR2 (germline): MNHEY, SVGAGI. V was shortened by 9 bases and J by 4 bases, with 15 bases between the two germline ends. This CDR3 has 13 amino acids. The data are from a study of blood T cell repertoires in COVID-19. The overall study: Sites in the United States, Italy and Spain provided acute and convalescent COVID-19 samples. The cDNA or gDNA used as material had been derived from T cells, B-cell-depleted T cells, or PBMCs.

The chain has TRBV6-5 and TRBJ1-1, with D possibly being TRBD1 (5 bases). The sample consisted of peripheral blood. The TCR originated in a woman between 55 and 75 years old with COVID-19, enrolled during active disease. The CDR3 region has the DNA TGTGCCAGTCAAGGGGCCCTCGGCACTGAAGCTTTCTTT. Translated, it gives CASQGALGTEAFF.